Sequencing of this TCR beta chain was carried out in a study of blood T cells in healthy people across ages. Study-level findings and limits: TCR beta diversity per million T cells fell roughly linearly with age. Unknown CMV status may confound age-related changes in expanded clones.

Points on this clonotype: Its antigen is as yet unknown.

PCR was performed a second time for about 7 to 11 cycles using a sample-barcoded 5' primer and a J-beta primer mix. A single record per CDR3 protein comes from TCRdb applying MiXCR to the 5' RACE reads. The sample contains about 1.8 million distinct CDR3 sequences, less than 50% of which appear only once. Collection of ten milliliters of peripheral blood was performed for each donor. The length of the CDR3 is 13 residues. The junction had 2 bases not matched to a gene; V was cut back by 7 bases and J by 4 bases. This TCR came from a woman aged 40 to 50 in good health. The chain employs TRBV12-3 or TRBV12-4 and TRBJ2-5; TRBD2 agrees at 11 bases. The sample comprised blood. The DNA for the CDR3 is TGTGCCAGCACCCTAGCGGGGGGAGAGACCCAGTACTTC. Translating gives CASTLAGGETQYF.